The clone carrying this T cell receptor beta chain was picked up a small number of times. What it binds is not known. The V gene's germline CDR1 is SQVTM and CDR2 ANQGSEA. Trimming removed 6 bases from V and 0 bases from J; junction bases left unmatched: 4. The CDR3 extends over 15 amino acids. The data were obtained in a study of tumour-infiltrating T cells in Burkitt lymphoma. Study overall: Productive clonality predicted overall and progression-free survival.

TCRdb keeps only in-frame clones here, not all; method: immunoSEQ multiplex PCR. The data show 46,000 or so clones, less than 35% seen once. Study-level findings and limits: Public clonotypes, several, appeared across numerous Burkitt lymphoma patients.

This clonotype originated in a human donor with Burkitt lymphoma. Sequencing input: tumor tissue. The rearrangement joins TRBV29-1 to TRBJ2-6; TRBD1 agrees at 8 bases. This CDR3 reads CSVSTGGSGANVLTF. In DNA form, the CDR3 reads TGCAGCGTGTCCACAGGGGGCTCTGGGGCCAACGTCCTGACTTTC.